These 5 T cell receptor beta chains came from one sample sequenced in a study of T cell repertoires in aging, cancer and after chemotherapy. Multiplex touch-down PCR with TRB-A/B primers amplified rearranged V-D-J TRB sequences. TCRdb re-analysed the multiplex PCR reads in MiXCR, keeping a single row per CDR3 protein. Among about 6,800 distinct CDR3 sequences listed, roughly 29% were seen once. Peripheral blood genomic DNA, not sorted cells or RNA, was the template. What was sequenced was blood. These receptors originate from a human donor with a blood cancer. The donor label of this sample is uncertain.

The sample holds many counts of this clonotype. The V call is TRBV6-5, the J call TRBJ2-3; D unresolved. Trimming cost V 5 bases and J 6 bases, with 6 bases left between them. Germline CDR1 is MNHEY and CDR2 is SVGAGI. This CDR3 is built from 11 residues. This chain's CDR3 is CASSTEDTQYF. In DNA form, the CDR3 reads TGTGCCAGCAGTACGGAGGATACGCAGTATTTT.

The V gene is TRBV6-2 or TRBV6-3, the J gene TRBJ1-5; the D is unclear. The CDR3 has 15 residues. Germline loops: CDR1 MNHEY, CDR2 SVGEGT. Between the trimmed V and J ends, which lost 8 bases and 7 bases, there was a span of 21 bases. CDR3 DNA sequence: TGTGCCAGCCAACTTGGGAGTTTAACCCACCAGCCCCAGCATTTT. This translates into CASQLGSLTHQPQHF.

This clonotype ranks as medium-sized. The chain combines TRBV29-1 with TRBJ1-3, with D perhaps matching TRBD1 (5 bases). Germline CDR1 is SQVTM and CDR2 is ANQGSEA. CDR3 size: 14 residues. V was clipped by 4 bases and J by 0 bases, with 10 bases between them. The CDR3 is CSVVYTGSGNTIYF. The CDR3 DNA follows: TGCAGCGTTGTGTATACAGGCTCTGGAAACACCATATATTTT.

The rearrangement links TRBV19 to TRBJ2-2; 7 bases fit TRBD2. The trim removed 6 bases at V and 6 bases at J, leaving 7 bases unmatched. In germline, CDR1 is LNHDA, CDR2 SQIVND (reference sequence). The CDR3 is made up of 14 amino acids. DNA of the CDR3: TGTGCCAGTAGCAATACTGGGGGGGCCGGGGAGCTGTTTTTT. It yields the protein CASSNTGGAGELFF.

This clonotype was detected many times. The gene calls are TRBV27 and TRBJ2-1; 8 bases map to TRBD1. The germline V gene has CDR1 MNHEY and CDR2 SMNVEV (reference sequence). The CDR3 is 16 residues long. V shed 8 bases and J 7 bases; nucleotides not matched to a gene: 16. The CDR3 coding sequence is TGTGCCAGCGCTTCCGCTTGGTCCAGGGGGCAAAATGAGCAGTTCTTC. Residues: CASASAWSRGQNEQFF.